A selection of T cell receptor beta chains follows, all from one sample in a study of blood T cells in healthy people across ages. TCRdb re-derived calls from the 5' RACE reads in MiXCR, one entry per CDR3 protein. The sample yields roughly 1,800,000 distinct CDR3 sequences, around 50% seen once. The material sequenced was blood. These receptors originate from a woman aged 40 to 50 in good health. Both conserved end residues are part of each CDR3.

V,J,CDR3
TRBV7-2,TRBJ2-1,CASSLKLSGGWNEQFF
TRBV20-1,TRBJ2-5,CSAKDLAGKGPQYF
TRBV25-1,TRBJ1-6,CASKGGSYNSPLHF
TRBV28,TRBJ2-4,CASSTPGPALPQNIQYF
TRBV15,.,CATSRDRSSTYEQYF
TRBV11-1,TRBJ2-7,CASSQGGWYEQYF
TRBV14,TRBJ2-5,CASSQNQGGETQYF
TRBV7-8,TRBJ1-2,CASRHRHRTGPYGYTF
TRBV12-3/TRBV12-4,TRBJ2-5,CASSLAGGQGETQYF
TRBV11-3,TRBJ2-3,CASSAAGGREDTQYF
TRBV7-9,TRBJ2-5,CASSSAGGGRETQYF
TRBV4-1,TRBJ2-3,CASSQDSGTGYTDTQYF
TRBV11-2,TRBJ1-2,CASSLGPGGHYGYTF
TRBV4-3,TRBJ1-2,CASSQPTANYGYTF
TRBV10-3,TRBJ2-7,CAIYNSWGEQYF
TRBV20-1,TRBJ1-2,CSANLRVYGYTF
TRBV6-1,TRBJ1-2,CASNLRETDGYTF
TRBV29-1,TRBJ2-5,CSVERQQETQYF
TRBV11-3,TRBJ2-1,CASSLDSVSGNNEQFF
TRBV12-3/TRBV12-4,TRBJ2-4,CASSEGLLAKNIQYF
TRBV10-3,TRBJ1-2,CAISERGSLFYGYTF
TRBV6-5,TRBJ2-1,CASSRGQGRKFF
TRBV28,TRBJ1-2,CASSLTQGGGYTF
TRBV15,TRBJ2-6,CATSGTGARIAGANVLTF
TRBV6-1,TRBJ2-7,CASSEELAGGYEQYF
TRBV9,TRBJ2-3,CASSVSSGRADTQYF
TRBV27,TRBJ1-1,CASSPYRAGITEAFF
TRBV7-3,TRBJ2-1,CASSLSRLGGNEQFF
TRBV29-1,TRBJ1-2,CSVEDRPPQGIYGYTF
TRBV3-1,TRBJ1-2,CASSLGEARVYGYTF
TRBV15,TRBJ2-3,CATSRDRISGPSTDTQYF
TRBV9,TRBJ1-6,CASSAGTEFYNSPLHF
TRBV5-1,.,CASTPIGTSNYNEQYF
TRBV6-6,TRBJ2-7,CASSYSKGNSYEQYF
TRBV7-2,TRBJ1-6,CASSKQVYNSPLHF
TRBV7-6,TRBJ2-7,CASSDLDSTYEQYF
TRBV5-1,TRBJ2-7,CASSLGLKDEQYF